Below, 31 T cell receptor beta chains from the same sample are listed, as sequenced in a study of blood T cell repertoires in COVID-19. Here immunoSEQ multiplex PCR was the method, and the copy in TCRdb shows in-frame clones only, minus some. The table has around 15,000 clones, approximately 89% seen once. The sequenced sample consisted of peripheral blood. The receptors shown here come from a man aged 55-75 years with active COVID-19.

The V and J genes are TRBV19 and TRBJ1-5; the D gene is possibly TRBD1 (6 bases). V lost 3 bases and J lost 6, with 9 bases in between. CDR3 length: 13 residues. Per germline, CDR1 LNHDA and CDR2 SQIVND (reference sequence). The CDR3 spells CASSIDRSQPQHF. The CDR3 bases are TGTGCCAGTAGTATCGACAGGAGTCAGCCCCAGCATTTT.

This chain links TRBV19 with TRBJ1-1, with 8 positions matching TRBD1. CDR1 LNHDA and CDR2 SQIVND come from the germline V gene (reference sequence). The CDR3 spans 12 residues. With V trimmed by 10 bases and J by 5 bases, 6 bases remained unmatched. CDR3 region: CATAQGATEAFF. CDR3 sequence (DNA): TGTGCCACGGCGCAGGGGGCAACTGAAGCTTTCTTT.

The V call is TRBV5-6, the J call TRBJ2-7; TRBD2 matches 9 bases. Germline V gives CDR1 SGHDT, CDR2 YYEEEE. This CDR3 region has 15 residues. V lost 0 bases and J lost 4; bases outside the gene matches: 5. The CDR3 DNA is TGTGCCAGCAGCTTGGAGCGGGGGGTATCGTACGAGCAGTACGTC. It translates to CASSLERGVSYEQYV.

This chain uses TRBV14 with TRBJ2-7; D possibly corresponds to TRBD1 (5 bases). This CDR3 comprises 15 residues. Germline loops: CDR1 SGHDN, CDR2 FVKESK. Trimming removed 0 bases at V and 1 base at J, with 10 bases between. The CDR3 DNA is TGTGCCAGCAGCCAAGAGGGCAGGGTATCCTACGAGCAGTACTTC. It yields the protein CASSQEGRVSYEQYF.

The chain couples TRBV7-7 to TRBJ2-5; TRBD1 matches 7 bases. V trimming: 4 bases; J trimming: 3 bases; junction bases outside the gene matches: 5. Germline V CDR1 and CDR2: SSHAT, FNYEAQ (reference sequence). The CDR3 contains 14 residues. The CDR3 loop reads CASSYTGTEETQYF. As DNA, the CDR3 is TGTGCCAGCAGCTACACCGGGACAGAAGAGACCCAGTACTTC.

This clone came up once. The genes are TRBV3-1 (or the pseudogene TRBV3-2) and TRBJ1-6, with D unclear. The ends were cut back, 0 bases at V and 9 bases at J, with 15 bases in the middle. The CDR3 spans 16 residues. Germline-derived CDR1 and CDR2 are LGHDT and YNNKEL (reference sequence). CDR3 in amino acids: CASSQEGRTSGSPLHF. The CDR3 DNA follows: TGTGCCAGCAGCCAAGAAGGCCGGACCAGCGGTTCACCCCTCCACTTT.

The chain links TRBV2 to TRBJ1-3, with a tentative D call TRBD1 (5 bases). The length of the CDR3 is 16 residues. V dropped 3 bases and J dropped 0 bases, with 12 bases sitting between them. From germline, CDR1 is SNHLY and CDR2 FYNNEI. The CDR3: CASSEGAGFSGNTIYF. In DNA form, the CDR3 reads TGTGCCAGCAGTGAGGGTGCAGGGTTCTCTGGAAACACCATATATTTT.

The J gene is TRBJ1-2, the V gene TRBV9; tentative D call: TRBD1 (6 bases). The CDR3 is 14 amino acids. Germline lookup yields CDR1 SGDLS and CDR2 YYNGEE. V gave up 6 bases and J gave up 2 bases, with 14 bases separating them. The CDR3 here is CASNSPGQNYGYTF. As DNA, the CDR3 is TGTGCCAGCAACAGTCCCGGACAGAACTATGGCTACACCTTC.

The V and J genes are TRBV19 and TRBJ1-1, with D possibly matching TRBD1 (6 bases). Deletions cut 10 bases from V and 5 bases from J, with 20 bases between. CDR3 length: 14 residues. CDR1 and CDR2 from the germline V gene are LNHDA and SQIVND (reference sequence). CDR3 sequence (DNA): TGTGCCACAAGTGAACCGGGGGGGCAAACTGAAGCTTTCTTT. It encodes CATSEPGGQTEAFF. The variable domain in full, with the rest retrieved from reference TRBV19 and TRBJ1-1, is DGGITQSPKYLFRKEGQNVTLSCEQNLNHDAMYWYRQDPGQGLRLIYYSQIVNDFQKGDIAEGYSVSREKKESFPLTVTSAQKNPTAFYLCATSEPGGQTEAFFGQGTRLTVV.

The chain recombines TRBV5-8 with TRBJ2-7; possible D gene TRBD2, 7 bases. V lost 4 bases and J lost 1, with 12 bases in between. This CDR3 has 14 amino acids. Germline V CDR1 and CDR2: SGHTS, YDEGEE. Here the CDR3 DNA reads TGTGCCAGCAGCCACAGGGAGGGGTCCTACGAGCAGTACTTC. It yields the protein CASSHREGSYEQYF.

The chain joins TRBV5-1 to TRBJ2-5; TRBD2 matches at 8 bases. CDR1 and CDR2 (germline): SGHRS, YFSETQ. The CDR3 has 17 amino acids. Trimming cost V 2 bases and J 2 bases; bases outside gene matches: 11. CDR3 residues: CASSLPPSGGGQETQYF. Here the CDR3 DNA reads TGCGCCAGCAGCTTACCCCCGTCCGGGGGGGGACAAGAGACCCAGTACTTC.

This clone was counted once. The gene calls are TRBV6-2 or TRBV6-3 and TRBJ2-5; 14 positions agree with TRBD2. The CDR3 loop spans 17 amino acids. After removal of 5 bases from V and 3 bases from J, the junction contained 8 bases not matched to a gene. Germline lookup yields CDR1 MNHEY and CDR2 SVGEGT. The CDR3 loop is CASSRIPGLAGEETQYF. In DNA, the CDR3 is TGTGCCAGCAGTCGGATTCCGGGACTAGCGGGAGAAGAGACCCAGTACTTC.

The chain recombines TRBV28 with TRBJ1-4; TRBD1 matches 7 bases. Per germline, CDR1 MDHEN and CDR2 SYDVKM. The CDR3 has 12 amino acids. With 10 bases clipped from V and 4 bases from J, the junction kept 3 bases outside the gene matches. This chain's CDR3 is CATNRGNEKLFF. The CDR3, as DNA: TGTGCCACAAACAGGGGTAATGAAAAACTGTTTTTT.

The V and J genes are TRBV3-1 (or the pseudogene TRBV3-2) and TRBJ1-2; D perhaps matches TRBD1 (6 bases). V gave up 3 bases and J gave up 7 bases, with 27 bases separating them. This CDR3 has 18 amino acids. CDR1 LGHDT and CDR2 YNNKEL come from the germline V gene (reference sequence). CDR3 in amino acids: CASSQFFSDSRRGGGYTF. CDR3 sequence (DNA): TGTGCCAGCAGCCAGTTCTTTAGTGATTCCCGCAGAGGGGGTGGCTACACCTTC.

This chain joins TRBV3-1 (or the pseudogene TRBV3-2) and TRBJ1-4; D is perhaps TRBD1 (6 bases). V gave up 4 bases and J gave up 8 bases, with 20 bases separating them. CDR1 is LGHDT, CDR2 YNNKEL, per germline (reference sequence). The CDR3 length is 16 residues. The CDR3 coding sequence is TGTGCCAGCAGCCGATGGACAGTCCAAGGGAGAGAAAAACTGTTTTTT. Translating it yields CASSRWTVQGREKLFF.

The genes are TRBV10-2 and TRBJ1-6; TRBD1 aligns across 7 bases. There are 15 residues in the CDR3. The trim removed 6 bases at V and 7 bases at J, leaving 9 bases unmatched. CDR1 and CDR2 from the germline V gene are WSHSY and SAAADI. The DNA of the CDR3 is TGCGCCAGCAGGCCCGGGACAGTCCCCAATTCACCCCTCCACTTT. Amino acid sequence: CASRPGTVPNSPLHF.

CDR3 region: CSVSPREGEQYF. The CDR3, as DNA: TGCAGCGTTTCTCCGCGTGAGGGCGAGCAGTACTTC. V and J are TRBV29-1 and TRBJ2-7, with D tentatively TRBD2 (5 bases). Trimming took 5 bases from V and 6 from J, leaving 14 bases between them. There are 12 residues in the CDR3. Germline V gene sequence: CDR1 SQVTM, CDR2 ANQGSEA.

This chain links TRBV2 with TRBJ2-5, with 12 bases aligning to TRBD1. J was trimmed by 5 bases and V by 4 bases; bases with no gene match: 8. The germline V gene has CDR1 SNHLY and CDR2 FYNNEI. This CDR3 is 16 amino acids long. DNA for the CDR3: TGTGCCAGCAGTGGGCGGGACAGGGGGCTCGGGGAGACCCAGTACTTC. The encoded protein is CASSGRDRGLGETQYF.

This clone has only one observation. V usage is TRBV18 and J usage is TRBJ2-7, with 8 bases fitting TRBD1. Germline trimming cut 0 bases from V and 5 bases from J; bases unmatched to any gene: 12. From germline, CDR1 is KGHSH and CDR2 LQKENI. The CDR3 totals 17 residues. This chain's CDR3 is CASSPPSRYRGSHEQYF. CDR3 sequence (DNA): TGTGCCAGCTCACCACCCTCGCGGTACAGGGGGAGCCACGAGCAGTACTTC.

The sample holds one count of this clone. This sequence joins TRBV7-2 and TRBJ2-2; 7 bases are shared with TRBD2. The germline gives CDR1 SGHTA, CDR2 FQGNSA. The CDR3 is made up of 17 amino acids. Trimming took 7 bases from V and 5 from J; bases not matched to a gene: 16. CDR3 DNA: TGTGCCAGCACCCCTCGGGGCGGGGGTGGGTCGACCGGGGAGCTGTTTTTT. This translates into CASTPRGGGGSTGELFF. The whole variable domain, filled in from reference TRBV7-2 and TRBJ2-2, reads GAGVSQSPSNKVTEKGKDVELRCDPISGHTALYWYRQSLGQGLEFLIYFQGNSAPDKSGLPSDRFSAERTGGSVSTLTIQRTQQEDSAVYLCASTPRGGGGSTGELFFGEGSRLTVL.

This clone was detected only once. The rearrangement joins TRBV7-8 to TRBJ2-5; tentative D call: TRBD1 (6 bases). Per germline, CDR1 SGHVS and CDR2 FQNEAQ. The CDR3 contains 21 residues. Trimming took off 1 base at V and 3 bases at J, with 30 bases between the two ends. The CDR3 sequence: CASSLVRRDITVKGGEETQYF. The CDR3 DNA reads TGTGCCAGCAGCTTAGTGAGACGGGACATAACGGTCAAAGGAGGCGAAGAGACCCAGTACTTC. The full variable domain, in which reference TRBV7-8 and TRBJ2-5 provide the parts outside the CDR3, is GAGVSQSPRYKVAKRGQDVALRCDPISGHVSLFWYQQALGQGPEFLTYFQNEAQLDKSGLPSDRFFAERPEGSVSTLKIQRTQQEDSAVYLCASSLVRRDITVKGGEETQYFGPGTRLLVL.

The CDR3 region is CSGGTGGSLNYGYTF. The DNA for the CDR3 is TGCAGCGGAGGGACAGGGGGGAGTCTTAACTATGGCTACACCTTC. This rearrangement joins TRBV29-1 to TRBJ1-2; TRBD1 agrees at 11 bases. Germline CDR1 SQVTM, CDR2 ANQGSEA. This CDR3 has 15 amino acids. J lost 1 base, V lost 7 bases, and 8 bases had no gene match.

The genes are TRBV15 and TRBJ2-5; D not certain. This CDR3 contains 13 residues. Germline loops: CDR1 LNHNV, CDR2 YYDKDF (reference sequence). This chain's CDR3 is CAARNGLQETQYF. The CDR3 region has the DNA TGTGCAGCCAGGAATGGATTACAAGAGACCCAGTACTTC.

The CDR3 DNA follows: TGTGCCATCACTAGACAGGGAGACTATGGCTACACCTTC. Amino acid sequence: CAITRQGDYGYTF. V gene TRBV10-3 combines with J gene TRBJ1-2; 7 nucleotides match TRBD1. V shed 7 bases, J shed 3 bases, and the junction held 5 bases outside the gene matches. Per the germline V gene, CDR1 is ENHRY and CDR2 is SYGVKD. This CDR3 region has 13 residues.

The chain combines TRBV29-1 with TRBJ2-5; D gene unclear. Trimming pared 3 bases from V and 7 bases from J, leaving 15 bases between. This CDR3 spans 13 amino acids. Germline V gene sequence: CDR1 SQVTM, CDR2 ANQGSEA. Here the CDR3 reads CSVEPVASGTQYF. CDR3 bases: TGCAGCGTTGAGCCTGTCGCGTCGGGGACCCAGTACTTC.

V is TRBV7-2 and J is TRBJ1-1; TRBD1 is a possible D gene (6 bases). This CDR3 spans 13 amino acids. The germline gives CDR1 SGHTA, CDR2 FQGNSA. Trimming stripped 7 bases from V and 4 bases from J, with 13 bases between. This CDR3 reads CASNQGGVTEAFF. In nucleotides, the CDR3 is TGTGCCAGCAACCAAGGGGGGGTCACTGAAGCTTTCTTT.

The chain recombines TRBV5-4 with TRBJ1-4; weak D call: TRBD1 (5 bases). Germline V lookup: CDR1 SGHNT, CDR2 YYREEE (reference sequence). V shed 10 bases and J shed 0 bases, with 16 bases lying between them. CDR3 length: 15 amino acids. CDR3 region: CAYYQGLATNEKLFF. CDR3 nucleotides: TGTGCCTATTACCAGGGCCTAGCAACTAATGAAAAACTGTTTTTT.

J is TRBJ1-2 and V is TRBV28; weak D call: TRBD1 (5 bases). This CDR3 is built from 14 residues. V was cut by 6 bases and J by 4 bases, with 15 bases left in between. The germline gives CDR1 MDHEN, CDR2 SYDVKM. CDR3 amino acids: CASRLQELAYGYTF. CDR3 sequence (DNA): TGTGCCAGCAGACTACAGGAACTTGCCTATGGCTACACCTTC.

The chain links TRBV24-1 to TRBJ2-2, with D perhaps matching TRBD1 (7 bases). The V end was cut by 0 bases, the J end by 6 bases, with 13 bases between. This CDR3 comprises 16 residues. Germline V gene lookup returns CDR1 KGHDR and CDR2 SFDVKD. CDR3 loop: CATSDLGGGGAGELFF. Written as DNA, the CDR3 is TGTGCCACCAGTGATTTGGGAGGGGGCGGTGCCGGGGAGCTGTTTTTT.

The V call is TRBV5-1, the J call TRBJ1-2, with TRBD1 matching 7 bases. CDR3 length equals 15 residues. After removal of 0 bases from V and 7 bases from J, the junction contained 9 bases not matched to a gene. The V gene's germline CDR1 is SGHRS and CDR2 YFSETQ. CDR3 sequence reads: CASSLGVQGVAGYTF. The CDR3 DNA reads as TGCGCCAGCAGCTTGGGGGTGCAGGGGGTGGCTGGCTACACCTTC. Filled out from reference TRBV5-1 and TRBJ1-2, the complete variable domain reads KAGVTQTPRYLIKTRGQQVTLSCSPISGHRSVSWYQQTPGQGLQFLFEYFSETQRNKGNFPGRFSGRQFSNSRSEMNVSTLELGDSALYLCASSLGVQGVAGYTFGSGTRLTVV.

The chain couples TRBV24-1 to TRBJ2-7; TRBD1 matches at 10 bases. CDR1 is KGHDR, CDR2 SFDVKD, per germline. CDR3 length: 16 residues. The ends lost 0 bases at V and 10 bases at J; junction bases unmatched: 11. CDR3 sequence reads: CATSDLFGTGADRQYF. CDR3 DNA: TGTGCCACCAGTGATTTGTTTGGGACAGGGGCCGACAGACAGTACTTC.